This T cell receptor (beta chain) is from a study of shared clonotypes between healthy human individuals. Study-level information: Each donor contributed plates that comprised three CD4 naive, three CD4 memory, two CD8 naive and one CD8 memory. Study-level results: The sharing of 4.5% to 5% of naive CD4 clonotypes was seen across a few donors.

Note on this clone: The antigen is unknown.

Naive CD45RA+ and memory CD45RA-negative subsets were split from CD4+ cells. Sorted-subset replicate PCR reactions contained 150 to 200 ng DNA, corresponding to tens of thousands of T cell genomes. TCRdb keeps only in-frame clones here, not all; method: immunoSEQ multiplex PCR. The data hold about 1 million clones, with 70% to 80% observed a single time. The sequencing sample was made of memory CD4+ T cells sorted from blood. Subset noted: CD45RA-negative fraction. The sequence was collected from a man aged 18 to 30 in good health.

Here the CDR3 reads CASSVGGVYTDTQYF. The CDR3 region has the DNA TGTGCCAGCAGCGTAGGGGGGGTTTACACAGATACGCAGTATTTT. The chain has TRBV9 and TRBJ2-3, with D tentatively TRBD2 (6 bases). V was shortened by 0 bases and J by 2 bases, with 10 bases between the two germline ends. The CDR3 is 15 amino acids. Germline V gives CDR1 SGDLS, CDR2 YYNGEE.